This T cell receptor (beta chain) was identified during a study of patients and donors after allogeneic stem cell transplantation (dated by TCRdb to about 2020). The library came from RT-PCR. Sequencing instrument: NextSeq 550. TCRdb reprocessed the public reads (quality trimming at Q25 with fastp, clone calling with MiXCR) and kept in-frame beta chains. Identical CDR3 proteins give one entry, which carries the most common genes and DNA. The sample profile shows roughly 880,000 distinct CDR3 sequences; about a sixth of them were found once. The ten largest clones capture roughly 6% of the sample. This clonotype was picked up a small number of times. Its antigen is unknown. No base quality values were provided; no much bigger clone lies one nucleotide off. V was cut back by 2 bases and J by 2 bases, leaving a gap of 11 bases between them. Taken from cysteine to phenylalanine, the CDR3 has 15 residues. Only the CDR3 DNA is retained, 45 bases long and in frame from the first base. The CDR1 and CDR2 encoded by the germline V gene are SGHTA and FQGTGA.

Specimen: blood, either unsorted or a sorted T cell fraction (not recorded which). This receptor was taken from a human donor who was either an allogeneic HSCT recipient or a stem cell or donor lymphocyte infusion donor (not recorded which). It is not recorded whose cells these are; they may come from a transplant donor. This receptor chain uses TRBV7-3 and TRBJ2-3; there is no confident call for the D gene. The base sequence is TGTGCCAGCAGCTTAGGCCTCCCACCCACAGATACGCAGTATTTT. This encodes CASSLGLPPTDTQYF.